What follows are 11 T cell receptor beta chains derived from one specimen sequenced in a study of response to subunit inactivated influenza vaccine. TCRdb itself ran the RT-PCR reads through MiXCR, one entry per CDR3 protein. The sample holds 150,000 to 200,000 distinct CDR3 sequences; more than 10% are singletons and the top ten take approximately 30%. In addition, the sample was reused for a study of T cells expressing NK-cell markers. That work states: The authors made TCR beta cDNA libraries by 5'RACE template switching. This switching added a universal primer site and UMIs.

The starting material was CD8+ T cells sorted from PBMCs, obtained about 11 days after vaccination. The receptors were gathered from a man aged 45 to 65 who received an inactivated influenza vaccine.

This chain links TRBV28 with TRBJ1-5, with D maybe TRBD1 (5 bases). V lost 3 bases and J lost 2, with 17 bases in between. The CDR3 consists of 17 residues. Germline assignment: CDR1 MDHEN and CDR2 SYDVKM. CDR3 DNA sequence: TGTGCCAGCAGTTTGGTCACTGGGGGAGTTGGCAATCAGCCCCAGCATTTT. Amino acid sequence: CASSLVTGGVGNQPQHF.

There are a few counts of this clonotype. The genes are TRBV12-3 or TRBV12-4 and TRBJ1-2; a weak D match, TRBD1 (6 bases). The CDR3 length is 12 residues. Trimming shortened V by 6 bases and J by 7 bases, and 12 bases separated the two germline ends. The CDR3 coding sequence is TGTGCCAGCAGCCCTACAGGGACTGGCTACACCTTC. It encodes CASSPTGTGYTF.

This clonotype has only a few counts. The chain recombines TRBV2 with TRBJ1-1; TRBD1 matches at 11 bases. Per germline, CDR1 SNHLY and CDR2 FYNNEI. V was pared by 6 bases and J by 6 bases, with 6 bases of the junction left unmatched. The CDR3 length is 14 residues. The DNA of the CDR3 is TGTGCCAGCAGACCCGGGACAGGGGGTCCTGAAGCTTTCTTT. Its protein is CASRPGTGGPEAFF. Complete variable domain (other parts from reference TRBV2 and TRBJ1-1): EPEVTQTPSHQVTQMGQEVILRCVPISNHLYFYWYRQILGQKVEFLVSFYNNEISEKSEIFDDQFSVERPDGSNFTLKIRSTKLEDSAMYFCASRPGTGGPEAFFGQGTRLTVV.

This clonotype was counted ten times or more. The chain couples TRBV6-5 to TRBJ2-7; TRBD1 agrees at 8 bases. Trimming at V came to 0 bases and at J to 7 bases, leaving 14 bases not matched to a gene. The CDR3 has 17 residues. From germline, CDR1 is MNHEY and CDR2 SVGAGI. As DNA, the CDR3 is TGTGCCAGCAGTTACTCGATTTCTGGACAGGGCTTTAAGGAGCAGTACTTC. This translates into CASSYSISGQGFKEQYF.

This clonotype was seen only a few times. This chain uses TRBV7-9 with TRBJ2-2; the D is unclear. Germline loops: CDR1 SEHNR, CDR2 FQNEAQ (reference sequence). CDR3 length: 14 residues. Trimming stripped 2 bases from V and 7 bases from J, with 11 bases between. CDR3 in DNA: TGTGCCAGCAGCTTAAGGAGTGCAGGCGGGGAGCTGTTTTTT. It is translated as CASSLRSAGGELFF.

The chain combines TRBV4-1 with TRBJ2-7, with TRBD1 identical over 12 bases. The CDR3 length is 15 residues. CDR1 is MGHRA, CDR2 YSYEKL, per germline. Losses at the gene ends were 0 bases for V and 7 bases for J; bases not matched to a gene: 4. Here the CDR3 reads CASSQEGTGGWEQYF. The CDR3 nucleotides read TGCGCCAGCAGCCAAGAAGGGACAGGGGGCTGGGAGCAGTACTTC.

The sample holds a few counts of this clonotype. This chain links TRBV30 with TRBJ2-1; D gene ambiguous. Trimming stripped 0 bases from V and 8 bases from J, with 11 bases between. CDR1 and CDR2 (germline): GTSNPN, SVGIG (reference sequence). This CDR3 is built from 13 residues. This CDR3 is CAWSVNSADEQFF. In DNA form, the CDR3 reads TGTGCCTGGAGTGTAAACTCCGCGGATGAGCAGTTCTTC.

In this sample, this clonotype turned up many times. V gene TRBV18 combines with J gene TRBJ2-5; 9 bases fit TRBD2. Per the germline V gene, CDR1 is KGHSH and CDR2 is LQKENI. The length of the CDR3 is 16 residues. After removal of 3 bases from V and 1 base from J, the junction contained 6 bases not matched to a gene. CDR3 coding DNA: TGTGCCAGCTCACCGTATAGCGGGGGCCTCCAAGAGACCCAGTACTTC. Its translation: CASSPYSGGLQETQYF.

The chain links TRBV4-1 to TRBJ2-3; TRBD1 or TRBD2 may be the D gene (5 bases each). The V gene's germline CDR1 is MGHRA and CDR2 YSYEKL. The CDR3 has 19 residues. Trimming stripped 0 bases from V and 0 bases from J, with 19 bases between. CDR3 residues: CASSQDRDVWDLSTDTQYF. DNA for the CDR3: TGCGCCAGCAGCCAAGATCGAGACGTCTGGGACCTGAGCACAGATACGCAGTATTTT.

The chain is built from TRBV7-9 and TRBJ2-7; D possibly corresponds to TRBD2 (5 bases). V was cut by 4 bases and J by 2 bases, with 12 bases left in between. Germline CDR1 is SEHNR and CDR2 is FQNEAQ (reference sequence). This CDR3 has 14 amino acids. This CDR3 is CASSSPEGTYEQYF. The CDR3 DNA reads as TGTGCCAGCAGCTCCCCCGAGGGAACCTACGAGCAGTACTTC.

This clonotype has ten or more counts. The chain is built from TRBV12-3 or TRBV12-4 and TRBJ1-1; D ambiguous. The V end was cut by 3 bases, the J end by 5 bases, with 10 bases between. There are 13 residues in the CDR3. The CDR3 protein is CASSFMGSTEAFF. CDR3 in DNA: TGTGCCAGCAGTTTCATGGGGTCTACTGAAGCTTTCTTT.